This T cell receptor beta chain was profiled in a study of T-cell memory formation after mild COVID-19. Overall study: TCR clustering was largely donor specific.

Study findings and constraints: Memory cells collected pre-infection included some clones that later responded, suggesting cross-reactive memory joined. Contracting clones, day 15 to 85, had balanced CD4/CD8, and later expanders favored CD4+.

Comment on this clonotype: Its specificity is not known.

TCRdb re-analysed the 5' RACE reads in MiXCR, keeping a single row per CDR3 protein. The data hold about 300,000 distinct CDR3 sequences, with approximately 19% observed a single time. Germline V gene lookup returns CDR1 DFQATT and CDR2 SNEGSKA (reference sequence). Trimming stripped 6 bases from V and 0 bases from J, with 17 bases between. The CDR3 has 15 amino acids. This TCR derives from a man aged 18 to 35 who had mild COVID-19 (a few samples of this study predate the infection). Cell type and time point are not known. V gene TRBV20-1 combines with J gene TRBJ1-1; no clear D. The source material was PBMCs or a T cell subset sorted from them (not recorded which). The CDR3 nucleotides read TGCAGTGCCTTGGGTGTAGTTGGGGTGAACACTGAAGCTTTCTTT. This translates into CSALGVVGVNTEAFF.